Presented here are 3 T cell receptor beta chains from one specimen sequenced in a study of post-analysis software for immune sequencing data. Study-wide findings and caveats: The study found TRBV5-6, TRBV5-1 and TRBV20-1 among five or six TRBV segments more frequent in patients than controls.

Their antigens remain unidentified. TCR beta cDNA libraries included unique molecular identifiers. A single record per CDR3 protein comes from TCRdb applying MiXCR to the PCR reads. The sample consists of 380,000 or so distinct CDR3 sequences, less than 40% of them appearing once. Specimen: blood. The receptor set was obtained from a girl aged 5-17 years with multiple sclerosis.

The CDR3 region is CASMLAGGTDTQYF. In nucleotides, the CDR3 is TGTGCCAGCATGCTAGCGGGGGGAACAGATACGCAGTATTTT. V is TRBV6-1 and J is TRBJ2-3; 11 bases agree with TRBD2. In germline, CDR1 is MNHNS, CDR2 SASEGT. CDR3 size: 14 residues. The V and J ends lost 7 bases and 3 bases, in that order; junction bases with no gene match: 3.

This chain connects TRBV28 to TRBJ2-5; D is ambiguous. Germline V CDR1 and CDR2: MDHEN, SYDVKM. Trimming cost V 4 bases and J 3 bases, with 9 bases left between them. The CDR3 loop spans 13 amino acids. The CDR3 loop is CASSSLYEETQYF. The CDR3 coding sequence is TGTGCCAGCAGTTCCCTTTACGAAGAGACCCAGTACTTC. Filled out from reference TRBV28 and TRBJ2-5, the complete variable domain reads DVKVTQSSRYLVKRTGEKVFLECVQDMDHENMFWYRQDPGLGLRLIYFSYDVKMKEKGDIPEGYSVSREKKERFSLILESASTNQTSMYLCASSSLYEETQYFGPGTRLLVL.

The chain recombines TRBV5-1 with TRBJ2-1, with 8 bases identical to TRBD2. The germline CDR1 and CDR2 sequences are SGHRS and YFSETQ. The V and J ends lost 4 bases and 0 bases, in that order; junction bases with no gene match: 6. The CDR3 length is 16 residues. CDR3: CASSVAGMSSYNEQFF. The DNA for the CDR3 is TGCGCCAGCAGCGTAGCGGGGATGAGCTCCTACAATGAGCAGTTCTTC.